This paragraph reports one T cell receptor (beta chain). V lost 0 bases to trimming and J lost 5 bases; unmatched junction nucleotides: 8. Germline CDR1 MGHRA, CDR2 YSYEKL. The CDR3 sequence is 16 residues long. These data originate in a study of blood T cell repertoires in COVID-19. The data were produced by immunoSEQ multiplex PCR, yet TCRdb's version contains in-frame clones alone and is incomplete. The sample records some 400,000 clones, approximately 89% being singletons. The receptor's source is a man aged 25 to 40 who had recovered from COVID-19. Sequences were obtained from PBMCs or T cells enriched from blood (not recorded which). The chain couples TRBV4-1 to TRBJ1-1; 8 nucleotides line up with TRBD1. CDR3: CASSQDWQGAFTEAFF. DNA of the CDR3: TGCGCCAGCAGCCAAGATTGGCAGGGGGCTTTTACTGAAGCTTTCTTT.